What follows are 14 T cell receptor beta chains derived from one specimen sequenced in a study of T cell repertoires in aging, cancer and after chemotherapy. Rearranged V-D-J TRB sequences were amplified with a mixed TRB-A/B primer pool. Each CDR3 protein gets one entry after TCRdb re-called the multiplex PCR reads with MiXCR. The sample has approximately 10,000 distinct CDR3 sequences, under 45% seen once; the top ten hold roughly 1.5%. The template was genomic DNA from peripheral blood, not RNA. Input material: blood. The receptors stem from a human donor in good health.

There are a few counts of this clonotype. The rearrangement joins TRBV15 to TRBJ2-1; tentatively, D is TRBD1 (6 bases). The germline gives CDR1 LNHNV, CDR2 YYDKDF (reference sequence). This CDR3 is 11 amino acids long. Trimming removed 5 bases from V and 9 bases from J, with 8 bases in between. The CDR3 region has the DNA TGTGCCACCAGCCGAGGGGGTGAGCAGTTCTTC. Encoded protein: CATSRGGEQFF.

As to this clonotype: One junction end disagrees with the germline gene, perhaps due to a read error. The chain employs TRBV4-2 and TRBJ2-7; 7 nucleotides match TRBD2. Per germline, CDR1 LGHNA and CDR2 YNFKEQ. This CDR3 is built from 14 residues. The chain's CDR3 is CASRLAGVKSEQYF. Here the CDR3 DNA reads TGCGCCAGCAGATTGGCGGGGGTAAAGAGCGAGCAGTACTTC.

The chain's CDR3 is CSASLLIPGHKETQYF. The CDR3 DNA reads TGCAGTGCTAGCCTCTTGATTCCGGGCCACAAAGAGACCCAGTACTTC. The chain employs TRBV20-1 and TRBJ2-5, with D uncertain. The CDR3 extends over 16 amino acids. Germline V gene lookup returns CDR1 DFQATT and CDR2 SNEGSKA (reference sequence). The V gene lost 3 bases and the J gene lost 3 bases, with 20 bases spanning the gap.

This clonotype was picked up a small number of times. The rearrangement uses TRBV6-5 and TRBJ1-2; D is unclear. There are 13 residues in the CDR3. Trimming pared 0 bases from V and 5 bases from J, leaving 7 bases between. The germline CDR1 and CDR2 sequences are MNHEY and SVGAGI. The CDR3 sequence is CASSYSGAYGYTF. The CDR3 DNA sequence: TGTGCCAGCAGTTACTCCGGCGCGTATGGCTACACCTTC.

V usage is TRBV6-5 and J usage is TRBJ1-1, with a weak D call TRBD1 (6 bases). This CDR3 contains 13 residues. The V end lost 2 bases, the J end lost 8 bases, and 12 bases lay between the germline ends. Germline lookup yields CDR1 MNHEY and CDR2 SVGAGI. The CDR3, as DNA: TGTGCCAGCAGTTACCTACAGGGCGGAGAAGCTTTCTTT. It codes for CASSYLQGGEAFF.

This clonotype showed up just a few times. The V and J genes are TRBV28 and TRBJ1-3; TRBD1 is a possible D gene (5 bases). Trimming took off 8 bases at V and 0 bases at J, with 11 bases between the two ends. The CDR3 totals 14 residues. Germline CDR1 and CDR2: MDHEN and SYDVKM. CDR3 DNA sequence: TGTGCCAGCGGGACGACGTACTCTGGAAACACCATATATTTT. As protein: CASGTTYSGNTIYF.

This clonotype was found a few times. CDR3 in DNA: TGTGCCAGCAGCTTTGGGACAGCTGGGGCCAACGTCCTGACTTTC. Protein sequence: CASSFGTAGANVLTF. This rearrangement joins TRBV5-4 to TRBJ2-6, with 7 bases lining up with TRBD1. The ends lost 2 bases at V and 2 bases at J; junction bases unmatched: 1. Germline V gives CDR1 SGHNT, CDR2 YYREEE (reference sequence). The CDR3 loop spans 15 amino acids.

Worth noting for this clonotype: The junction and the germline gene differ at one end; a read error may be behind it. The genes are TRBV5-1 and TRBJ2-1, with D possibly TRBD2 on 6 matching bases. Looked up from germline, CDR1 is SGHRS and CDR2 is YFSETQ. The CDR3 contains 14 residues. CDR3 sequence (DNA): TGTGCCAGCAGCCCTCGGACCGCGGGGAATGAGCAGTTCTTC. It specifies CASSPRTAGNEQFF.

The chain combines TRBV7-2 with TRBJ2-5; TRBD1 might be the D (6 bases). Trimming stripped 6 bases from V and 2 bases from J, with 13 bases between. This CDR3 region has 14 residues. Germline-derived CDR1 and CDR2 are SGHTA and FQGNSA. The CDR3 is CASSLDRRQETQYF. DNA of the CDR3: TGTGCCAGCAGTCTTGACAGGAGGCAAGAGACCCAGTACTTC.

This clonotype has a handful of counts. V and J are TRBV20-1 and TRBJ2-3; 11 bases agree with TRBD1. The CDR3 spans 14 residues. The germline gives CDR1 DFQATT, CDR2 SNEGSKA (reference sequence). Trimming took 3 bases from V and 4 from J; bases not matched to a gene: 3. The CDR3 nucleotides are TGCAGTGCTAGGGACAGGGGGCGCGCAGATACGCAGTATTTT. Translation: CSARDRGRADTQYF.

The CDR3 nucleotides are TGTGCCAGCAGACTGGGACATGGAGCCGCTAGCACAGATACGCAGTATTTT. Translating it yields CASRLGHGAASTDTQYF. V is TRBV7-2 and J is TRBJ2-3; D may be TRBD1 (6 bases). The CDR3 spans 17 residues. Germline CDR1 is SGHTA and CDR2 is FQGNSA. V shed 6 bases and J shed 0 bases, with 19 bases lying between them.

The genes are TRBV11-2 and TRBJ2-3; D unresolved. Looked up from germline, CDR1 is SGHAT and CDR2 is FQNNGV. The CDR3 extends over 14 amino acids. The ends were cut back, 1 base at V and 1 base at J, with 6 bases in the middle. CDR3 sequence (DNA): TGTGCCAGCAGCTTAGGAGCCCGCACAGATACGCAGTATTTT. This gives the protein CASSLGARTDTQYF.

J is TRBJ2-7 and V is TRBV10-3, with 8 bases lining up with TRBD2. CDR3 length: 14 amino acids. In germline, CDR1 is ENHRY, CDR2 SYGVKD. After removal of 2 bases from V and 4 bases from J, the junction contained 4 bases not matched to a gene. CDR3 sequence reads: CAISEQGGGYEQYF. CDR3 in DNA: TGTGCCATCAGTGAGCAGGGCGGGGGGTACGAGCAGTACTTC.

This clonotype was observed a handful of times. The genes are TRBV12-3 or TRBV12-4 and TRBJ2-6; 7 bases are shared with TRBD1. Unmatched junction bases numbered 7, after V lost 2 bases and J lost 0 bases. The CDR3 totals 18 residues. CDR3 protein: CASSLSTGQISGANVLTF. As DNA, the CDR3 is TGTGCCAGCAGTTTATCCACGGGACAGATCTCTGGGGCCAACGTCCTGACTTTC.